This TCR beta chain was identified during a study of T cell repertoires in cytomegalovirus infection. On the study more broadly: CMV infection plus the matching HLA type was flagged by public TCR beta signatures.

This CDR3 is 13 amino acids long. V lost 3 bases to trimming and J lost 3 bases, with 10 bases between them. Germline V CDR1 and CDR2: SGHRS, YFSETQ. TCRdb re-called the reads through MiXCR, storing one row per CDR3 protein. The profile shows approximately 700,000 distinct CDR3 sequences, about a third of them singletons. General study points: Dominating the ex vivo response were TCR beta clonotypes that were CMV-specific and HLA-C-restricted. Pooled public TCR beta family frequency picked out CMV carriers with the relevant HLA.

To note about this clonotype: The antigen remains undetermined. This may be a read error: a much more frequent sequence differs by one nucleotide.

The sequence was collected from a human donor in good health (CMV status not recorded). Some clones in this sample may be carry-over from other donors' samples. V gene TRBV5-1 combines with J gene TRBJ2-7; D ambiguous. The sample was PBMCs. This chain's CDR3 is CASSYGVIYEQYF. As DNA, the CDR3 is TGCGCCAGCAGCTATGGAGTAATCTACGAGCAGTACTTC.